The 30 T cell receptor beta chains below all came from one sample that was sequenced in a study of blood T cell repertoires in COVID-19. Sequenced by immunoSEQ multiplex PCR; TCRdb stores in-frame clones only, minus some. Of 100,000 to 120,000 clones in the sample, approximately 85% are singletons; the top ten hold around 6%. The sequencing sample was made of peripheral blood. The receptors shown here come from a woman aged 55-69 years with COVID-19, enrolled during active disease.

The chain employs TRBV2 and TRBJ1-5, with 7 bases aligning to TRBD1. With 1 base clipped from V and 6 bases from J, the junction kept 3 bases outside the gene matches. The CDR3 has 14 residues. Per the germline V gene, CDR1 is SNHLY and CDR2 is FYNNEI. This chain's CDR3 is CASSEEGGPQPQHF. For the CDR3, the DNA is TGTGCCAGCAGTGAAGAAGGGGGCCCTCAGCCCCAGCATTTT.

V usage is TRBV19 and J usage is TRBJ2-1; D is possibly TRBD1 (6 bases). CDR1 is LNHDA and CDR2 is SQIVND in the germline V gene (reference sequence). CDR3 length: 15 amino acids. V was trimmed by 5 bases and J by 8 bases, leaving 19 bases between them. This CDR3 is CASSHTTDSEDEQFF. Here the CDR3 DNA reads TGTGCCAGTAGTCACACGACGGACAGTGAGGATGAGCAGTTCTTC.

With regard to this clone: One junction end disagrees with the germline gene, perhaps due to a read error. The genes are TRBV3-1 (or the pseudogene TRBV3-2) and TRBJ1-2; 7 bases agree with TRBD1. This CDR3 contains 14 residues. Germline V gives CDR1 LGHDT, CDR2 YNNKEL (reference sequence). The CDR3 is CAGSRDRANYGYTF. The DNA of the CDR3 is TGTGCCGGCAGCCGAGACAGGGCTAACTATGGCTACACCTTC.

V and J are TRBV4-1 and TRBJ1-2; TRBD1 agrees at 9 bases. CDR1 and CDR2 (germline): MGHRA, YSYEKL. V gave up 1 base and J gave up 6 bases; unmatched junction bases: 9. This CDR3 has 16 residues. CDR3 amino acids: CASSQAYAGTGNGYTF. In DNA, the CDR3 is TGCGCCAGCAGCCAAGCTTACGCCGGGACAGGGAATGGCTACACCTTC.

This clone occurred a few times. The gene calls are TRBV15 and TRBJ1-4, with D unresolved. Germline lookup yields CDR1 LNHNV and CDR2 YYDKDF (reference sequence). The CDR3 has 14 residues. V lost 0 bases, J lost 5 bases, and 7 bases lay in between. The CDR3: CATSRDGQNEKLFF. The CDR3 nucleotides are TGTGCCACCAGCAGAGATGGGCAGAATGAAAAACTGTTTTTT.

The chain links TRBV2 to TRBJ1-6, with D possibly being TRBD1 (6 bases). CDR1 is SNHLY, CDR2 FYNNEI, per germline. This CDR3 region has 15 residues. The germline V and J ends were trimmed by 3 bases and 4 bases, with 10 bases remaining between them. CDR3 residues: CASSDRGPYNSPLHF. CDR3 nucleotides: TGTGCCAGCAGTGACAGGGGTCCATATAATTCACCCCTCCACTTT. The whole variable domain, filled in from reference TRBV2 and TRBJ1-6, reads EPEVTQTPSHQVTQMGQEVILRCVPISNHLYFYWYRQILGQKVEFLVSFYNNEISEKSEIFDDQFSVERPDGSNFTLKIRSTKLEDSAMYFCASSDRGPYNSPLHFGNGTRLTVT.

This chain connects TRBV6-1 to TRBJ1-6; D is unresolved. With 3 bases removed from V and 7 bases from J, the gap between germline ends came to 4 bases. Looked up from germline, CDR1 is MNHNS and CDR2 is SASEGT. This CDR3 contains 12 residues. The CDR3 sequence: CASSESNSPLHF. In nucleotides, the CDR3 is TGTGCCAGCAGTGAGTCAAATTCACCCCTCCACTTT.

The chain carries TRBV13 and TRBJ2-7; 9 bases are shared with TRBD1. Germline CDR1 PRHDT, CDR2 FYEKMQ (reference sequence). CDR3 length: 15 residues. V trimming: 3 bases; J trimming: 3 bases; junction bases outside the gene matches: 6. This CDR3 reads CASSFRDRASYEQYF. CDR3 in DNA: TGTGCCAGCAGCTTCCGGGACAGGGCCAGCTACGAGCAGTACTTC.

The CDR3 sequence is CASSQDFTDEKLFF. The CDR3 nucleotides read TGTGCCAGCAGCCAAGATTTCACGGATGAAAAACTGTTTTTT. The V and J genes are TRBV3-1 (or the pseudogene TRBV3-2) and TRBJ1-4, with unresolved D. Germline CDR1 and CDR2: LGHDT and YNNKEL (reference sequence). The CDR3 has 14 amino acids. Trimming left V 0 bases short and J 6 bases short, with 8 bases between.

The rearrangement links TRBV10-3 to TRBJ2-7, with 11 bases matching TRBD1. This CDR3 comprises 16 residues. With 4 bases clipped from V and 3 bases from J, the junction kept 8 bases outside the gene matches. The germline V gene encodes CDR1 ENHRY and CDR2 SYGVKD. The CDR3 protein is CAISGGLGTGGYEQYF. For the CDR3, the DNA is TGTGCCATCAGTGGGGGACTCGGGACAGGGGGCTACGAGCAGTACTTC.

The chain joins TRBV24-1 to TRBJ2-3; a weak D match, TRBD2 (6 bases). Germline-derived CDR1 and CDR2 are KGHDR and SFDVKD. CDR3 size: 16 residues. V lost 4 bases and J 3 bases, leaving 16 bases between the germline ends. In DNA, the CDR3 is TGTGCCACCAGTGAACCCGGGTTGCTAGCGACAGATACGCAGTATTTT. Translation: CATSEPGLLATDTQYF.

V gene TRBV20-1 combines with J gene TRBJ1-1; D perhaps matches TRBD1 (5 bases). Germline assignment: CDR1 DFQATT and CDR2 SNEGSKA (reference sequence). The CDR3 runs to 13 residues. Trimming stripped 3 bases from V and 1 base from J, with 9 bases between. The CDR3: CSASWGENTEAFF. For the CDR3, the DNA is TGCAGTGCTAGTTGGGGGGAGAACACTGAAGCTTTCTTT.

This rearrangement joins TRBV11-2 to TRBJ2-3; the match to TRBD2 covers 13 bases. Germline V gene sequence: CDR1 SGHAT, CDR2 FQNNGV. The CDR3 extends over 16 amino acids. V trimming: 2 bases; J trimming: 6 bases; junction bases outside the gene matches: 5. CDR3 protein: CASSLTSGGAADTQYF. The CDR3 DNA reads TGTGCCAGCAGCTTAACTAGCGGGGGGGCCGCGGATACGCAGTATTTT.

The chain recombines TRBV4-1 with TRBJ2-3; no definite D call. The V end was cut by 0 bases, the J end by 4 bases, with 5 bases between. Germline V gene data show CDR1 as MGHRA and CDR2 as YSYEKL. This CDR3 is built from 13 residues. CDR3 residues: CASSQEAPDTQYF. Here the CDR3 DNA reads TGCGCCAGCAGCCAAGAGGCCCCAGATACGCAGTATTTT.

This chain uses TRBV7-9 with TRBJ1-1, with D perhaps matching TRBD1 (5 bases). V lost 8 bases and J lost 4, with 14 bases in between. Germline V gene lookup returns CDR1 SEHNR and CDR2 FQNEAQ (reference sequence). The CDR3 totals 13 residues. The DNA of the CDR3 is TGTGCCAGCCAAAGGGGCCGGCGCACTGAAGCTTTCTTT. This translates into CASQRGRRTEAFF. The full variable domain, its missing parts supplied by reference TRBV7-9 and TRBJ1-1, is DTGVSQNPRHKITKRGQNVTFRCDPISEHNRLYWYRQTLGQGPEFLTYFQNEAQLEKSRLLSDRFSAERPKGSFSTLEIQRTEQGDSAMYLCASQRGRRTEAFFGQGTRLTVV.

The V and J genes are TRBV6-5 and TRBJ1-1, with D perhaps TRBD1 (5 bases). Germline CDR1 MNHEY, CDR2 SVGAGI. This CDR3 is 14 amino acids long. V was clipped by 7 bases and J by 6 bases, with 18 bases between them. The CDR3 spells CASIHGGTGAEAFF. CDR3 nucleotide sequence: TGTGCCAGCATCCACGGGGGTACAGGTGCTGAAGCTTTCTTT.

CDR3 coding DNA: TGTGCCAGCAGCCCCGGGACAGGGACCTCTGGAAACACCATATATTTT. Residues: CASSPGTGTSGNTIYF. The V and J genes are TRBV7-6 and TRBJ1-3; TRBD1 matches at 9 bases. Germline values: CDR1 SGHVS, CDR2 FNYEAQ. CDR3 size: 16 residues. Trimming took 5 bases from V and 0 from J; bases not matched to a gene: 5.

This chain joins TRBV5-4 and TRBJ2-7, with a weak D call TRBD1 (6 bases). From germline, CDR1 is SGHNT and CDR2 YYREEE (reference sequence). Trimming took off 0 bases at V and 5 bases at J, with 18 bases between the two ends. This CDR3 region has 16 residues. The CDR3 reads CASSLAPDRLTNEQYF. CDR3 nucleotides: TGTGCCAGCAGCTTGGCCCCCGACAGGTTAACTAACGAGCAGTACTTC. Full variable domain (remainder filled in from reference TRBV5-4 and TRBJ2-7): ETGVTQSPTHLIKTRGQQVTLRCSSQSGHNTVSWYQQALGQGPQFIFQYYREEENGRGNFPPRFSGLQFPNYSSELNVNALELDDSALYLCASSLAPDRLTNEQYFGPGTRLTVT.

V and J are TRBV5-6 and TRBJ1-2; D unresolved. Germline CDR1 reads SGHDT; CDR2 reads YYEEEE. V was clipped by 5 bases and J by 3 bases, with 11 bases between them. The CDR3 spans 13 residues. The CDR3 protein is CASRWASDYGYTF. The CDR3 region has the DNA TGTGCCAGCAGGTGGGCCTCCGACTATGGCTACACCTTC.

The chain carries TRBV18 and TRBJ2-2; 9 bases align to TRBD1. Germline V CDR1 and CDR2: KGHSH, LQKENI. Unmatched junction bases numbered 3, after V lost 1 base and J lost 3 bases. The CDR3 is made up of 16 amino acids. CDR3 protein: CASSPRGQGDTGELFF. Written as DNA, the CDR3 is TGTGCCAGCTCACCACGGGGACAGGGAGACACCGGGGAGCTGTTTTTT. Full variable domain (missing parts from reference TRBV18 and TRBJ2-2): NAGVMQNPRHLVRRRGQEARLRCSPMKGHSHVYWYRQLPEEGLKFMVYLQKENIIDESGMPKERFSAEFPKEGPSILRIQQVVRGDSAAYFCASSPRGQGDTGELFFGEGSRLTVL.

The CDR3 DNA is TGTGCCACCAGTGAACATCATAAACAGGGGGCTTCTGGAAACACCATATATTTT. This sequence encodes CATSEHHKQGASGNTIYF. The J gene is TRBJ1-3, the V gene TRBV24-1; TRBD1 aligns across 9 bases. The ends lost 4 bases at V and 1 base at J; junction bases unmatched: 10. CDR1 is KGHDR, CDR2 SFDVKD, per germline. The CDR3 contains 18 residues.

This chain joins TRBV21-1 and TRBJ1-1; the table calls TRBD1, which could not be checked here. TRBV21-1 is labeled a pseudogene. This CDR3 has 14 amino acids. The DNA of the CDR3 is TGTGCCAGCGACGACAGGGGAAGGAACACTGAAGCTTTCTTT. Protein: CASDDRGRNTEAFF.

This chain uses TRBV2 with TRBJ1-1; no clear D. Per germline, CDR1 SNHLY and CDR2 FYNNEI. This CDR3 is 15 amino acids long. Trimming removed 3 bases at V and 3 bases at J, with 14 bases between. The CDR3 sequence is CASSEPDGGYTEAFF. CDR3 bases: TGTGCCAGCAGTGAGCCCGACGGCGGGTACACTGAAGCTTTCTTT. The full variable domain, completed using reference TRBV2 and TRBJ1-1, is EPEVTQTPSHQVTQMGQEVILRCVPISNHLYFYWYRQILGQKVEFLVSFYNNEISEKSEIFDDQFSVERPDGSNFTLKIRSTKLEDSAMYFCASSEPDGGYTEAFFGQGTRLTVV.

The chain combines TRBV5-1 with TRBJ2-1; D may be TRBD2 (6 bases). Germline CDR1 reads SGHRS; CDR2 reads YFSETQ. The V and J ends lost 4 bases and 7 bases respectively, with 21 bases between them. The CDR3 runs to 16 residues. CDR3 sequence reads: CASSGDPGDLWNEQFF. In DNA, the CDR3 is TGCGCCAGCAGCGGGGATCCGGGGGACTTGTGGAATGAGCAGTTCTTC.

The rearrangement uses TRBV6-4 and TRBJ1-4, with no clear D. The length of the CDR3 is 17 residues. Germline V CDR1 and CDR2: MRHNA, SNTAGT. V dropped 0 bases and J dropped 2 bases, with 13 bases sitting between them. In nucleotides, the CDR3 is TGTGCCAGCAGTGACTCGACAAGGCTCGCGACTAATGAAAAACTGTTTTTT. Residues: CASSDSTRLATNEKLFF.

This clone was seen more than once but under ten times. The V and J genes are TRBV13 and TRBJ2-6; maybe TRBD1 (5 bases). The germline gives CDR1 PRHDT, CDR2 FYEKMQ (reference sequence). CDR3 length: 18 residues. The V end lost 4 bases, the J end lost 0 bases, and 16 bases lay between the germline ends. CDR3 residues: CASSSHTSGFSGANVLTF. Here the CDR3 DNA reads TGTGCCAGCAGCTCCCATACCTCAGGGTTCTCTGGGGCCAACGTCCTGACTTTC.

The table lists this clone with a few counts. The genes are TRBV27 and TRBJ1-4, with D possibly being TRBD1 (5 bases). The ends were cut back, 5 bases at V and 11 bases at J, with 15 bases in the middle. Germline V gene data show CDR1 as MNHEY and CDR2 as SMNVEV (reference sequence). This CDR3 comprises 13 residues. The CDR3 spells CASSTAGTPKLFF. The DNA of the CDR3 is TGTGCCAGCAGTACCGCCGGGACTCCCAAACTGTTTTTT.

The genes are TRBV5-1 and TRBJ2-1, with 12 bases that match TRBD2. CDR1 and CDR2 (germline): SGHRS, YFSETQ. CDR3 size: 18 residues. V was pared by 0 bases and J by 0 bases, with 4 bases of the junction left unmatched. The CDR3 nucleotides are TGCGCCAGCAGCTTGGCACTAGCGGGGGGAAGCTCCTACAATGAGCAGTTCTTC. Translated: CASSLALAGGSSYNEQFF.

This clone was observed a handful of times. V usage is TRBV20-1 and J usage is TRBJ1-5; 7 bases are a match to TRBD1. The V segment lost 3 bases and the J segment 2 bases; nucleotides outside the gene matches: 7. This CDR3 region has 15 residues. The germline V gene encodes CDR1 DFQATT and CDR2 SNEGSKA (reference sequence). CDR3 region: CSASRTGDGNQPQHF. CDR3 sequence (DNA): TGCAGTGCTAGTAGGACAGGCGACGGCAATCAGCCCCAGCATTTT.

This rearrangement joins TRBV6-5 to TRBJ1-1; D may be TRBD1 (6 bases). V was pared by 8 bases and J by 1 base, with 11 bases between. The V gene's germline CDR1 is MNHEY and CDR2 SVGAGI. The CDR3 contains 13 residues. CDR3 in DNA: TGTGCCAGCTGCAGGGACAAGAACACTGAAGCTTTCTTT. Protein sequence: CASCRDKNTEAFF.